The rows below give T cell receptor beta chains drawn from one sample of a study of control samples from healthy donors and cancer patients. TCRdb's copy holds only in-frame clones and misses some; the assay was immunoSEQ multiplex PCR. Counted here are 130,000 to 150,000 clones, more than 85% occurring once; the ten biggest clones make up 3.2%. The material sequenced was blood. These receptors came from a man younger than 40 in good health. CDR3s include the opening cysteine and the closing phenylalanine or tryptophan. The order of the fields is J gene, D gene, V gene, clone size, CDR3 protein, CDR3 DNA. A D gene is named only where the DNA matches it firmly. Size is omitted from some rows. Given values are once, few, many or a class for expanded clones.

J gene: TRBJ1-1
D gene: .
V gene: TRBV12-5
clone size: .
CDR3 protein: CASGLSDPGQRGAFF
CDR3 DNA: TGTGCTAGTGGTTTGTCAGACCCGGGACAAAGGGGAGCTTTCTTT

J gene: TRBJ2-1
D gene: TRBD2
V gene: TRBV11-3
clone size: .
CDR3 protein: CASSLSLAGEVNEQFF
CDR3 DNA: TGTGCCAGCAGCCTGAGTCTAGCGGGGGAGGTAAATGAGCAGTTCTTC

J gene: TRBJ1-3
D gene: TRBD1
V gene: TRBV5-3
clone size: once
CDR3 protein: CARSFYRGSNSGNTIYF
CDR3 DNA: TGTGCCAGAAGCTTTTACAGGGGATCGAACTCTGGAAACACCATATATTTT

J gene: TRBJ2-1
D gene: TRBD2
V gene: TRBV3-1/TRBV3-2
clone size: .
CDR3 protein: CASSQGTSGVMSEQFF
CDR3 DNA: TGTGCCAGCAGCCAGGGGACTAGCGGGGTAATGAGTGAGCAGTTCTTC

J gene: TRBJ2-3
D gene: .
V gene: TRBV10-3
clone size: .
CDR3 protein: CAISEGETQYF
CDR3 DNA: TGTGCCATCAGTGAAGGGGAGACGCAGTATTTT

J gene: TRBJ1-2
D gene: .
V gene: TRBV5-4
clone size: few
CDR3 protein: CASSSPLGGYGYTF
CDR3 DNA: TGTGCCAGCAGCTCCCCCCTGGGGGGCTATGGCTACACCTTC

J gene: TRBJ2-1
D gene: TRBD2
V gene: TRBV29-1
clone size: once
CDR3 protein: CSVLGLAGANEQFF
CDR3 DNA: TGCAGCGTGTTAGGGCTAGCGGGGGCCAATGAGCAGTTCTTC

J gene: TRBJ2-5
D gene: .
V gene: TRBV5-1
clone size: .
CDR3 protein: CASSSDPGRETQYF
CDR3 DNA: TGCGCCAGCAGCTCTGACCCCGGCAGGGAGACCCAGTACTTC

J gene: TRBJ1-1
D gene: .
V gene: TRBV2
clone size: .
CDR3 protein: CASRTTGFTEAFF
CDR3 DNA: TGTGCCAGCAGGACCACAGGGTTCACTGAAGCTTTCTTT

J gene: TRBJ2-7
D gene: TRBD1
V gene: TRBV5-5
clone size: .
CDR3 protein: CASSLVVGRGLYEQYF
CDR3 DNA: TGTGCCAGCAGCTTGGTAGTTGGCAGGGGGCTATACGAGCAGTACTTC

J gene: TRBJ1-5
D gene: .
V gene: TRBV7-2
clone size: once
CDR3 protein: CASSLWRDQPQHF
CDR3 DNA: TGTGCCAGCAGCTTATGGAGGGATCAGCCCCAGCATTTT

J gene: TRBJ2-7
D gene: TRBD1
V gene: TRBV16
clone size: .
CDR3 protein: CASSHWDRGQEQYF
CDR3 DNA: TGTGCCAGCAGCCACTGGGACAGGGGGCAAGAGCAGTACTTC

J gene: TRBJ2-1
D gene: TRBD1
V gene: TRBV6-5
clone size: .
CDR3 protein: CASSDTGTGYNEQFF
CDR3 DNA: TGTGCCAGCAGCGACACCGGGACAGGCTACAATGAGCAGTTCTTC

J gene: TRBJ1-3
D gene: .
V gene: TRBV4-1
clone size: few
CDR3 protein: CASSQERGGYSGNTIYF
CDR3 DNA: TGCGCCAGCAGCCAAGAGCGTGGGGGCTACTCTGGAAACACCATATATTTT

J gene: TRBJ1-5
D gene: TRBD1
V gene: TRBV2
clone size: .
CDR3 protein: CASSESRAGGQPQHF
CDR3 DNA: TGTGCCAGCAGTGAAAGCAGGGCAGGGGGTCAGCCCCAGCATTTT

J gene: TRBJ1-5
D gene: .
V gene: TRBV14
clone size: .
CDR3 protein: CASRASQEWGQPQHF
CDR3 DNA: TGTGCCAGCAGGGCTTCTCAGGAGTGGGGTCAGCCCCAGCATTTT

J gene: TRBJ1-1
D gene: .
V gene: TRBV5-6
clone size: .
CDR3 protein: CASSFRRTGPNTEAFF
CDR3 DNA: TGTGCCAGCAGCTTCCGAAGGACGGGTCCGAACACTGAAGCTTTCTTT

J gene: TRBJ2-1
D gene: .
V gene: TRBV6-1
clone size: .
CDR3 protein: CASTDYLGTTYNEQFF
CDR3 DNA: TGTGCCAGCACTGATTACTTAGGGACCACCTACAATGAGCAGTTCTTC

J gene: TRBJ1-1
D gene: .
V gene: TRBV29-1
clone size: .
CDR3 protein: CSVEGATSMNTEAFF
CDR3 DNA: TGCAGCGTTGAAGGGGCCACATCCATGAACACTGAAGCTTTCTTT

J gene: TRBJ2-1
D gene: TRBD2
V gene: TRBV6-4
clone size: .
CDR3 protein: CASSPTGTSSVNEQFF
CDR3 DNA: TGTGCCAGCAGTCCAACCGGGACTAGCTCTGTAAATGAGCAGTTCTTC

J gene: TRBJ2-7
D gene: .
V gene: TRBV13
clone size: .
CDR3 protein: CASSPTDRYEQYF
CDR3 DNA: TGTGCCAGCAGCCCAACGGACCGGTACGAGCAGTACTTC

J gene: TRBJ2-3
D gene: TRBD2
V gene: TRBV4-1
clone size: .
CDR3 protein: CASSQDRTGGVLSDTQYF
CDR3 DNA: TGCGCCAGCAGCCAAGATAGGACGGGGGGGGTTTTGTCAGATACGCAGTATTTT

J gene: TRBJ1-6
D gene: .
V gene: TRBV5-6
clone size: .
CDR3 protein: CASSQGRNNSPLHF
CDR3 DNA: TGTGCCAGCAGCCAAGGACGGAATAATTCACCCCTCCACTTT

J gene: TRBJ1-2
D gene: .
V gene: TRBV6-5
clone size: .
CDR3 protein: CASSSSGDGYTF
CDR3 DNA: TGTGCCAGCAGTTCCTCAGGGGATGGCTACACCTTC

J gene: TRBJ1-1
D gene: TRBD1
V gene: TRBV7-7
clone size: .
CDR3 protein: CACTLQGAKVMNTEAFF
CDR3 DNA: TGTGCCTGTACATTACAGGGGGCAAAGGTAATGAACACTGAAGCTTTCTTT

J gene: TRBJ2-3
D gene: TRBD2
V gene: TRBV9
clone size: .
CDR3 protein: CASSGSSGGAWGDTQYF
CDR3 DNA: TGTGCCAGCAGCGGGTCTAGCGGGGGGGCCTGGGGAGATACGCAGTATTTT

J gene: TRBJ2-7
D gene: TRBD2
V gene: TRBV27
clone size: .
CDR3 protein: CASSALAGGEQYF
CDR3 DNA: TGTGCCAGCAGTGCGCTAGCGGGGGGAGAGCAGTACTTC

J gene: TRBJ2-3
D gene: .
V gene: TRBV7-3
clone size: .
CDR3 protein: CASSLGRGTDTQYF
CDR3 DNA: TGTGCCAGCAGCTTAGGTAGGGGCACAGATACGCAGTATTTT

J gene: TRBJ1-5
D gene: .
V gene: TRBV18
clone size: .
CDR3 protein: CASSRTGQGTYNQPQHF
CDR3 DNA: TGTGCCAGCTCACGGACCGGACAAGGGACCTACAATCAGCCCCAGCATTTT

J gene: TRBJ1-3
D gene: .
V gene: TRBV19
clone size: .
CDR3 protein: CATLSTEPISGNTIYF
CDR3 DNA: TGTGCCACCTTGTCGACAGAGCCGATCTCTGGAAACACCATATATTTT

J gene: TRBJ2-1
D gene: .
V gene: TRBV5-1
clone size: .
CDR3 protein: CASSFGSLGRDNEQFF
CDR3 DNA: TGCGCCAGCAGCTTTGGTAGTCTAGGGAGAGACAATGAGCAGTTCTTC

J gene: TRBJ2-5
D gene: .
V gene: TRBV9
clone size: .
CDR3 protein: CASSVFGDGGTQYF
CDR3 DNA: TGTGCCAGCAGCGTATTCGGGGATGGGGGGACCCAGTACTTC

J gene: TRBJ1-5
D gene: .
V gene: TRBV28
clone size: .
CDR3 protein: CASSLIGGQPQHF
CDR3 DNA: TGTGCCAGCAGTTTAATCGGGGGTCAGCCCCAGCATTTT

J gene: TRBJ1-6
D gene: TRBD1
V gene: TRBV6-5
clone size: .
CDR3 protein: CASWDRVAYNSPLHF
CDR3 DNA: TGTGCCAGCTGGGACAGGGTCGCCTATAATTCACCCCTCCACTTT

J gene: TRBJ2-2
D gene: .
V gene: TRBV28
clone size: once
CDR3 protein: CASRLGGGTGELFF
CDR3 DNA: TGTGCCAGCAGACTAGGGGGTGGCACCGGGGAGCTGTTTTTT

J gene: TRBJ1-5
D gene: .
V gene: TRBV20-1
clone size: .
CDR3 protein: CSASRGSNQPQHF
CDR3 DNA: TGCAGTGCTAGTAGGGGAAGCAATCAGCCCCAGCATTTT

J gene: TRBJ1-2
D gene: TRBD1
V gene: TRBV24-1
clone size: many
CDR3 protein: CATSDPYTGDTYGYTF
CDR3 DNA: TGTGCCACCAGTGATCCCTACACAGGGGACACCTATGGCTACACCTTC

J gene: TRBJ1-6
D gene: .
V gene: TRBV2
clone size: once
CDR3 protein: CASSEEGRGAGSPLHF
CDR3 DNA: TGTGCCAGCAGTGAGGAAGGACGGGGGGCTGGGTCACCCCTCCACTTT

J gene: TRBJ2-7
D gene: TRBD2
V gene: TRBV5-1
clone size: .
CDR3 protein: CASSPRLAGGYEQYF
CDR3 DNA: TGCGCCAGCAGCCCTCGACTAGCGGGAGGCTACGAGCAGTACTTC

J gene: TRBJ2-1
D gene: TRBD2
V gene: TRBV13
clone size: .
CDR3 protein: CASSSKLAGLSEQFF
CDR3 DNA: TGTGCCAGCAGCTCAAAACTAGCGGGGTTAAGTGAGCAGTTCTTC

J gene: TRBJ1-6
D gene: .
V gene: TRBV6-5
clone size: .
CDR3 protein: CASSSFGGTYNSPLHF
CDR3 DNA: TGTGCCAGCAGTTCCTTCGGAGGGACCTATAATTCACCCCTCCACTTT

J gene: TRBJ2-7
D gene: .
V gene: TRBV4-1
clone size: .
CDR3 protein: CASSQDRVGVQQYF
CDR3 DNA: TGCGCCAGCAGCCAAGACAGGGTAGGAGTTCAGCAGTACTTC

J gene: TRBJ1-5
D gene: .
V gene: TRBV19
clone size: .
CDR3 protein: CASTARNQPQHF
CDR3 DNA: TGTGCCAGTACCGCAAGAAATCAGCCCCAGCATTTT

J gene: TRBJ2-7
D gene: .
V gene: TRBV21-1
clone size: .
CDR3 protein: CASSKRGRDRSYEQYF
CDR3 DNA: TGTGCCAGCAGCAAAAGGGGTCGTGACAGATCCTACGAGCAGTACTTC

J gene: TRBJ2-2
D gene: TRBD1
V gene: TRBV7-8
clone size: .
CDR3 protein: CASSSGQLVTGELFF
CDR3 DNA: TGTGCCAGCAGCTCGGGACAGCTAGTTACCGGGGAGCTGTTTTTT

J gene: TRBJ1-1
D gene: .
V gene: TRBV6-2/TRBV6-3
clone size: .
CDR3 protein: CASSTWTVNTEAFF
CDR3 DNA: TGTGCCAGCAGTACTTGGACGGTGAACACTGAAGCTTTCTTT

J gene: TRBJ2-1
D gene: .
V gene: TRBV10-3
clone size: .
CDR3 protein: CAIRGASEQFF
CDR3 DNA: TGTGCCATCAGGGGGGCTAGTGAGCAGTTCTTC

J gene: TRBJ1-3
D gene: .
V gene: TRBV7-8
clone size: .
CDR3 protein: CASSSTWVSGNTIYF
CDR3 DNA: TGTGCCAGCAGCTCGACTTGGGTATCTGGAAACACCATATATTTT